Listed below are T cell receptor beta chains from one sample, sequenced in a study of prognosis after radiotherapy for stage I lung cancer. TCRdb reprocessed the multiplex PCR reads with MiXCR, giving one entry per CDR3 protein. The sample comprises fewer than 65,000 distinct CDR3 sequences, 30% to 35% of which are singletons, and about a tenth rests with the top ten. The specimen comprised PBMCs, sampled before or after stereotactic body radiation therapy (not recorded which). The receptor source for this set is a donor aged 50 or older with non-small cell lung cancer. CDR3s include the opening cysteine and the closing phenylalanine or tryptophan.

J: TRBJ1-5; V: TRBV5-4; CDR3: CAISLGGVSNQPQHF
J: TRBJ2-5; V: TRBV12-3/TRBV12-4; CDR3: CASRDWGKETQYF
J: TRBJ2-1; V: TRBV27; CDR3: CASTVLAGVLEQFF
J: TRBJ1-1; V: TRBV12-3/TRBV12-4; CDR3: CASSPDREKTEAFF
J: TRBJ2-5; V: TRBV24-1; CDR3: CATRQDQETQYF
J: TRBJ1-4; V: TRBV20-1; CDR3: CSARARDQLFF
J: TRBJ1-2; V: TRBV6-1; CDR3: CASSEGNYGYTF
J: TRBJ2-3; V: TRBV5-1; CDR3: CASSLSALAGCSDTQYF
J: TRBJ2-1; V: TRBV19; CDR3: CASSPSLGSGRVAFYNEQFF
J: TRBJ2-3; V: TRBV5-1; CDR3: CASSDPSRGSTDTQYF
J: TRBJ1-1; V: TRBV29-1; CDR3: CSAGSGRAEAFF
J: TRBJ1-1; V: TRBV6-2/TRBV6-3; CDR3: CASSYNGKTGAFF
J: TRBJ2-7; V: TRBV11-2; CDR3: CASRYRTGAVEQYF
J: TRBJ1-1; V: TRBV29-1; CDR3: CSVTGLGGSEAFF
J: TRBJ1-2; V: TRBV19; CDR3: CASSTQVTGVGYTF
J: TRBJ2-6; V: TRBV20-1; CDR3: CSARASISGANVLTF
J: TRBJ2-5; V: TRBV3-1; CDR3: CASSTRTSGIETQYF
J: TRBJ2-2; V: TRBV18; CDR3: CASSPGTGFTGGLFF
J: TRBJ2-7; V: TRBV7-2; CDR3: CASSLFLGQTYEQYF
J: TRBJ2-7; V: TRBV9; CDR3: CASSVATASEQYF
J: TRBJ2-3; V: TRBV5-1; CDR3: CASSWELGTSATDTQYF
J: TRBJ1-4; V: TRBV11-2; CDR3: CASSQGASAGKLFF
J: TRBJ2-2; V: TRBV19; CDR3: CASSTFRDTGELFF
J: TRBJ2-3; V: TRBV4-2; CDR3: CASSQESPDTQYF
J: TRBJ2-3; V: TRBV6-1; CDR3: CASTTFDSDTQYF
J: TRBJ1-3; V: TRBV4-3; CDR3: CASSLGHSGNTIYF
J: TRBJ1-5; V: TRBV28; CDR3: CASSFARFRNKPQHF
J: TRBJ1-1; V: TRBV6-2/TRBV6-3; CDR3: CASYRWNSENTEAFF
J: TRBJ1-1; V: TRBV28; CDR3: CASIDYNVAEAFF
J: TRBJ2-7; V: TRBV18; CDR3: CASSPIQGAPYEQYF
J: TRBJ1-1; V: TRBV4-2; CDR3: CASSQDRFMNTEAFF
J: TRBJ2-6; V: TRBV5-1; CDR3: CASSSTWGNSGANVLTF
J: TRBJ2-3; V: TRBV20-1; CDR3: CSARGPGKQGTDTQYF
J: TRBJ2-6; V: TRBV6-1; CDR3: CASIPTSGSRGAGADVLTF
J: TRBJ2-3; V: TRBV3-1; CDR3: CASRGQVTDTQYF
J: TRBJ2-5; V: TRBV27; CDR3: CASSSGRPETQYF
J: TRBJ2-7; V: TRBV5-4; CDR3: CASSLGGGNEQYF
J: TRBJ1-5; V: TRBV19; CDR3: CASSIPIIEKEGNQPQHF
J: TRBJ2-5; V: TRBV18; CDR3: CASSPPSQETQYF
J: TRBJ2-3; V: TRBV4-2; CDR3: CASSLDTQQYF